This T cell receptor beta chain comes out of a study of tumor-infiltrating lymphocytes in glioblastoma multiforme. TCR beta libraries were built from RNA through three nested multiplex PCR rounds using modified ARM-PCR. TCRB-specific cDNA synthesis used approximately 0.52 ug of total RNA. These TCRB libraries lack any described unique molecular identifiers. TCRdb recomputed calls from the multiplex PCR reads with MiXCR, one row per CDR3 protein. The sample holds about 8,400 distinct CDR3 sequences, over 60% seen once. The CDR3 is made up of 13 amino acids. V was pared by 6 bases and J by 3 bases, with 15 bases between. From germline, CDR1 is SQVTM and CDR2 ANQGSEA. As regards this clonotype: As yet, its antigen is unknown.

General study findings and limits: Unequal TCR RNA per T cell might skew measured clone sizes. TCR plus mutation findings rest on a single glioblastoma patient.

The sequence was obtained from a male donor with glioblastoma. Input material: brain tumor tissue. This chain joins TRBV29-1 and TRBJ2-7; D perhaps matches TRBD2 (5 bases). For the CDR3, the DNA is TGCAGCGTCCAAACAAGTGACTACTACGAGCAGTACTTC. This codes for CSVQTSDYYEQYF.